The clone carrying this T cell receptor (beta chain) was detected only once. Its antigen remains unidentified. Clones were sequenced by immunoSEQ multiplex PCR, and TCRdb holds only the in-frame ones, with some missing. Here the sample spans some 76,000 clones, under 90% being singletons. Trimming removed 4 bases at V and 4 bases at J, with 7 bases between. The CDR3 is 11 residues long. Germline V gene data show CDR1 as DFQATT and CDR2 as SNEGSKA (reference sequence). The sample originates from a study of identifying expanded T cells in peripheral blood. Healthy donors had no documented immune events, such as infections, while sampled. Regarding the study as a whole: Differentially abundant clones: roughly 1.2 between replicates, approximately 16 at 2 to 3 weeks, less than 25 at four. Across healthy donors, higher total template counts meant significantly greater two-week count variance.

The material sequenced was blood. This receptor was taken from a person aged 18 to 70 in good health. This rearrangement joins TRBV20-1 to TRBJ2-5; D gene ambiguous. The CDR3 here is CSATLGETQYF. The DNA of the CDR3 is TGCAGTGCTACCCTGGGAGAGACCCAGTACTTC.